This T cell receptor beta chain was sequenced in a study of shared clonotypes between healthy human individuals (dated by TCRdb to about 2020). For context, the study as a whole: The cohort comprised two women and a few men aged 18 to 49 years. To estimate repertoire size and how much clonotypes are shared between individuals, the study performed deep sequencing of blood TCR repertoires from five healthy adults. Different laboratories and diverse techniques were used to prepare libraries and sequence TCR repertoires, to increase sequencing depth and limit assay-specific biases. Between about 0.94 and 8.9 billion PBMCs per donor were obtained by leukapheresis. For each donor, three plates each were used for CD4 naive and CD4 memory, two plates were used for CD8 naive, and one plate was used for CD8 memory. Broad study findings and their caveats: Because the study included a small number of donors, the genetic and exposure-history diversity represented was limited. Incomplete sequencing was indicated by rarefaction of sorted-subset datasets, despite the large sequencing depth. Sampling was restricted to blood, and TCR repertoires in tissues likely differ from the TCR repertoires found in blood. Higher generation probabilities were observed for clonotypes shared by all four sorted-subset donors than for non-shared clonotypes. Sharing across four donors was observed for roughly 5.4% of naive CD4, over 3% of naive CD8, about 2.3% of memory CD4, and around 0.42% of memory CD8 clonotypes. Pairwise subsampling indicated that sequencing depth was expected to affect the degree of clonotype sharing among donors. Estimated clonotype richness was generally larger for naive than for memory subsets.

CDR1 and CDR2, per the germline V gene, are MDHEN and SYDVKM. The CDR3 starts with the cysteine, ends with the phenylalanine, and has 14 residues. Of all the DNA, just the CDR3 is kept, 42 bases in frame from base 1. V is shortened by 3 bases, J by 1 base, and the region joining them spans 10 bases. A remark on this clone: Its specific antigen is unknown. Per-base quality was not reported, and no clone a single base away is much larger than it.

CD8 naive samples were obtained by positive selection for CCR7 among CD45RO-negative cells, yielding a CD45RA+CCR7+ population from which TemRA cells were excluded. The donors were healthy, HIV-negative adults who had no recently reported acute infections or vaccinations. Every donor was a Caucasian adult residing in Nashville, Tennessee, USA. After blood collection by leukapheresis, PBMCs were isolated using Ficoll-Histopaque density gradient centrifugation and then cryopreserved in the vapor phase of liquid nitrogen. Analytical flow cytometry was used to check the purity and quantity of each magnetically sorted T cell population. Each sorted fraction had its genomic DNA isolated and then quantified by UV absorbance on a Nanodrop 2000c. Using the deep immunoSEQ assay, TCR CDR3 regions were amplified from genomic DNA by multiplex PCR. Extracted genomic DNA from each cell subset was distributed evenly across all wells of several immunoSEQ 96-well plates, and each plate was treated as a replicate. For sorted subsets, each replicate PCR was loaded with around 200 ng genomic DNA, equivalent to about 30,000 T cell genomes. Purified libraries were quantified with a Qubit 3.0 fluorometer, sized on a Bioanalyzer 2100, and re-quantified with the KAPA Library Quantification kit. Every immunoSEQ 96-well plate was sequenced on a separate single-read 150-cycle Illumina NextSeq 550 flow cell. The paper's processing steps were these. The immunoSEQ output contained only junctional sequences without quality scores, so filtering could not match that applied to full-length reads. Sequences were annotated with PyIR, a Python wrapper for IgBLAST v1.9, using IMGT germline references to assign V/J genes and CDR3. Reads with weak V/J assignments (E-value above 1e-6), missing CDR3, stop codons, out-of-frame junctions, or ambiguous translated residues were removed. V3J clonotypes were defined as sequences sharing the same inferred V gene, J gene, and CDR3 amino acid sequence. The percentage overlap between two repertoires was calculated by dividing the number of shared unique clonotypes by the size of the smaller repertoire. RTK rarefaction, the Chao1 estimator, and Recon v2.1 estimates of unobserved clonotypes were used to assess repertoire richness. For all TCRbeta clonotypes obtained by the gDNA method from four donors, generation probabilities were computed with OLGA. The table comes from immuneACCESS by way of TCRdb, which keeps in-frame sequences with V and J called. Part of the clones is missing from these tables; in studies checked, under half for an unresolved V gene and the rest for unknown reasons. Clone size and V and J calls were adopted from that table, with D and trimming inferred from the DNA. The table for this sample lists about 800,000 clones; about 96% of them were counted only once. The ten biggest clones cover less than 0.25% of the sample.

What was sequenced was naive CD8+ T cells sorted from blood. The sample's cell subset or site label is to be understood as: CD45RA+CCR7+. The TCR comes from a man aged 30 to 39 in good health. This chain is built from TRBV28 and TRBJ2-7; confidence is insufficient to name the D gene. The DNA sequence is as follows: TGTGCCAGCAGTTTCCCCCCCAAGTCCTACGAGCAGTACTTC. Its protein is CASSFPPKSYEQYF.